A selection of T cell receptor beta chains follows, all from one sample in a study of CD8+ T cells in alopecia areata. Repertoires were generated with immunoSEQ multiplex PCR, while TCRdb's copy carries only in-frame clones and drops some. The sample has about 200,000 clones; under 40% are singletons. This material consisted of CD4+ T cells sorted from blood, taken between weeks 30 and 35, from a patient treated with tofacitinib. Every receptor here comes from a human donor with alopecia areata. Each CDR3 is given with its conserved first and last residue. The order of the fields is D gene, clone size, V gene, J gene, CDR3 protein, CDR3 DNA. The D gene is left open where the match is weak. A row's size may be missing; if present it is once, few, many or a size class.

D gene: TRBD1
clone size: .
V gene: TRBV30
J gene: TRBJ1-2
CDR3 protein: CAWNIFQGVGGYTF
CDR3 DNA: TGTGCCTGGAACATTTTTCAGGGGGTTGGAGGCTACACCTTC

D gene: .
clone size: .
V gene: TRBV4-2
J gene: TRBJ2-7
CDR3 protein: CASSQGAGLGEQYF
CDR3 DNA: TGTGCCAGCAGCCAAGGAGCAGGGCTCGGGGAGCAGTACTTC

D gene: TRBD2
clone size: many
V gene: TRBV7-9
J gene: TRBJ2-3
CDR3 protein: CASTVAGGSTDTQYF
CDR3 DNA: TGTGCCAGCACCGTCGCGGGGGGAAGCACAGATACGCAGTATTTT

D gene: .
clone size: .
V gene: TRBV7-3
J gene: TRBJ2-3
CDR3 protein: CASSVSAGAQDTQYF
CDR3 DNA: TGTGCCAGCTCCGTAAGTGCGGGGGCCCAAGATACGCAGTATTTT

D gene: TRBD1
clone size: few
V gene: TRBV6-5
J gene: TRBJ1-2
CDR3 protein: CASRPPGQGYGYTF
CDR3 DNA: TGTGCCAGCAGACCCCCCGGACAGGGCTATGGCTACACCTTC

D gene: TRBD1
clone size: few
V gene: TRBV29-1
J gene: TRBJ2-6
CDR3 protein: CSVGDRAGANVLTF
CDR3 DNA: TGCAGCGTTGGAGACAGGGCTGGGGCCAACGTCCTGACTTTC

D gene: .
clone size: few
V gene: TRBV5-4
J gene: TRBJ1-2
CDR3 protein: CASSQPGGSVYGYTF
CDR3 DNA: TGTGCCAGCAGCCAGCCGGGAGGAAGCGTTTATGGCTACACCTTC

D gene: TRBD2
clone size: .
V gene: TRBV11-2
J gene: TRBJ2-5
CDR3 protein: CASSLGLAGGKTQYF
CDR3 DNA: TGTGCCAGCAGCTTGGGGCTAGCGGGGGGAAAGACCCAGTACTTC

D gene: .
clone size: few
V gene: TRBV5-1
J gene: TRBJ2-3
CDR3 protein: CASSLNSDTQYF
CDR3 DNA: TGCGCCAGCAGCCTAAACTCAGATACGCAGTATTTT

D gene: .
clone size: few
V gene: TRBV6-5
J gene: TRBJ2-3
CDR3 protein: CASSYLRGADTQYF
CDR3 DNA: TGTGCCAGCAGTTACCTTCGCGGGGCAGATACGCAGTATTTT

D gene: .
clone size: .
V gene: TRBV5-1
J gene: TRBJ2-6
CDR3 protein: CASSSDALNVLTF
CDR3 DNA: TGCGCCAGCAGCTCCGACGCCCTCAACGTCCTGACTTTC

D gene: .
clone size: .
V gene: TRBV2
J gene: TRBJ1-1
CDR3 protein: CASSWDIGTSEAFF
CDR3 DNA: TGTGCCAGCAGTTGGGACATCGGAACTTCGGAAGCTTTCTTT

D gene: .
clone size: .
V gene: TRBV9
J gene: TRBJ2-2
CDR3 protein: CASSVLGNGELFF
CDR3 DNA: TGTGCCAGCAGCGTATTGGGGAACGGGGAGCTGTTTTTT

D gene: TRBD2
clone size: few
V gene: TRBV30
J gene: TRBJ2-7
CDR3 protein: CACTSGSSYEQYF
CDR3 DNA: TGTGCCTGTACTAGCGGATCATCCTACGAGCAGTACTTC

D gene: .
clone size: once
V gene: TRBV5-1
J gene: TRBJ2-4
CDR3 protein: CASSLGNIQYF
CDR3 DNA: TGCGCCAGCAGCTTGGGGAACATTCAGTACTTC

D gene: .
clone size: .
V gene: TRBV29-1
J gene: TRBJ1-1
CDR3 protein: CSVVGGVGAEAFF
CDR3 DNA: TGCAGCGTTGTCGGGGGAGTAGGCGCCGAAGCTTTCTTT

D gene: .
clone size: many
V gene: TRBV10-3
J gene: TRBJ2-7
CDR3 protein: CAISLDSSSYEQYF
CDR3 DNA: TGTGCCATCAGCCTAGACTCTAGCTCCTACGAGCAGTACTTC

D gene: .
clone size: .
V gene: TRBV23-1
J gene: TRBJ2-5
CDR3 protein: CASSQTDRRGETQYF
CDR3 DNA: TGCGCCAGCAGTCAAACGGACAGGAGGGGAGAGACCCAGTACTTC

D gene: .
clone size: once
V gene: TRBV2
J gene: TRBJ2-1
CDR3 protein: CASRDSAENNEQFF
CDR3 DNA: TGTGCCAGCAGGGACTCCGCAGAAAACAATGAGCAGTTCTTC

D gene: .
clone size: .
V gene: TRBV5-1
J gene: TRBJ2-1
CDR3 protein: CASSLEAVSSYNEQFF
CDR3 DNA: TGCGCCAGCAGCTTGGAGGCCGTTTCCTCCTACAATGAGCAGTTCTTC

D gene: TRBD1
clone size: .
V gene: TRBV9
J gene: TRBJ1-2
CDR3 protein: CASSTSIRDSHYGYTF
CDR3 DNA: TGTGCCAGCAGCACATCAATAAGGGACAGTCACTATGGCTACACCTTC

D gene: TRBD2
clone size: few
V gene: TRBV30
J gene: TRBJ2-7
CDR3 protein: CAWSAAGEKYEQYF
CDR3 DNA: TGTGCCTGGAGTGCAGCGGGAGAAAAGTACGAGCAGTACTTC

D gene: TRBD2
clone size: few
V gene: TRBV10-3
J gene: TRBJ2-7
CDR3 protein: CAISGAGDYEQYF
CDR3 DNA: TGTGCCATCAGTGGAGCGGGGGACTACGAGCAGTACTTC

D gene: TRBD2
clone size: many
V gene: TRBV6-5
J gene: TRBJ2-1
CDR3 protein: CASKGTSGYNEQFF
CDR3 DNA: TGTGCCAGCAAAGGGACTAGCGGCTACAATGAGCAGTTCTTC

D gene: .
clone size: once
V gene: TRBV6-5
J gene: TRBJ2-3
CDR3 protein: CASSYRRVTDTQYF
CDR3 DNA: TGTGCCAGCAGTTACCGGCGCGTGACAGATACGCAGTATTTT

D gene: .
clone size: few
V gene: TRBV7-9
J gene: TRBJ2-1
CDR3 protein: CASSPRGIVVGYNEQFF
CDR3 DNA: TGTGCCAGCAGCCCTCGAGGGATCGTGGTGGGATACAATGAGCAGTTCTTC

D gene: TRBD1
clone size: .
V gene: TRBV5-1
J gene: TRBJ1-3
CDR3 protein: CASSLGQGGNTIYF
CDR3 DNA: TGCGCCAGCAGCTTGGGACAGGGGGGAAACACCATATATTTT

D gene: TRBD2
clone size: .
V gene: TRBV4-2
J gene: TRBJ2-4
CDR3 protein: CASSQDLAGTIQYF
CDR3 DNA: TGTGCCAGCAGCCAGGACCTAGCGGGAACCATTCAGTACTTC

D gene: .
clone size: .
V gene: TRBV7-3
J gene: TRBJ2-7
CDR3 protein: CASRGSSDYEQHF
CDR3 DNA: TGTGCCAGCAGAGGATCCAGTGACTACGAGCAGCACTTC

D gene: TRBD1
clone size: .
V gene: TRBV6-6
J gene: TRBJ2-7
CDR3 protein: CASRGQLSSYEQYF
CDR3 DNA: TGTGCCAGCAGGGGACAGTTGAGCTCCTACGAGCAGTACTTC

D gene: .
clone size: few
V gene: TRBV9
J gene: TRBJ1-5
CDR3 protein: CASSVGIGEGQPQHF
CDR3 DNA: TGTGCCAGCAGCGTAGGAATTGGGGAAGGTCAGCCCCAGCATTTT